This passage covers 13 T cell receptor beta chains from one sample sequenced in a study of blood T cell repertoires in COVID-19. Assay used: immunoSEQ multiplex PCR; TCRdb lists only in-frame clones, some missing. The sample has 150,000 or so clones, about 84% seen once. What was sequenced was PBMCs or T cells enriched from blood (not recorded which). These receptors were collected from a woman in her thirties or forties with acute COVID-19.

V usage is TRBV5-1 and J usage is TRBJ2-4, with D possibly TRBD1 on 6 matching bases. Germline-derived CDR1 and CDR2 are SGHRS and YFSETQ. The CDR3 is made up of 16 amino acids. V lost 4 bases to trimming and J lost 6 bases, with 20 bases between them. The CDR3, as DNA: TGCGCCAGCAGCGCTCCGGGACACCGGGGCTTAAACATTCAGTACTTC. It specifies CASSAPGHRGLNIQYF.

This rearrangement joins TRBV6-4 to TRBJ1-2; 8 nucleotides agree with TRBD1. V shed 1 base, J shed 3 bases, and the junction held 10 bases outside the gene matches. Germline loops: CDR1 MRHNA, CDR2 SNTAGT. The CDR3 length is 17 residues. The CDR3 sequence is CASSDLAAGGQYYGYTF. CDR3 DNA sequence: TGTGCCAGCAGTGACTTAGCGGCAGGGGGCCAGTACTATGGCTACACCTTC.

The V call is TRBV7-2, the J call TRBJ2-3; perhaps TRBD2 as D (5 bases). The CDR3 has 13 amino acids. Germline loops: CDR1 SGHTA, CDR2 FQGNSA. The germline V and J ends were trimmed by 4 bases and 5 bases, with 10 bases remaining between them. CDR3 sequence reads: CASSSTRGDTQYF. The CDR3 region has the DNA TGTGCCAGCAGCTCCACCCGGGGAGATACGCAGTATTTT.

A few counts support this clone. The rearrangement links TRBV2 to TRBJ2-7; no firm D call. CDR1 and CDR2 from the germline V gene are SNHLY and FYNNEI. CDR3 size: 14 residues. V was cut by 3 bases and J by 6 bases, with 15 bases left in between. The DNA for the CDR3 is TGTGCCAGCAGTGATTCGCGCAGGTCCGCCGAGCAGTACTTC. It specifies CASSDSRRSAEQYF.

This clone was seen just once. CDR3 sequence: CASRARTGGFQGYTF. In nucleotides, the CDR3 is TGTGCCAGCAGAGCAAGGACAGGGGGATTCCAAGGCTACACCTTC. The chain links TRBV2 to TRBJ1-2; 10 nucleotides align to TRBD1. The CDR3 is made up of 15 amino acids. Germline lookup yields CDR1 SNHLY and CDR2 FYNNEI. The junction had 12 bases not matched to a gene; V was cut back by 6 bases and J by 8 bases.

This clone has just a few counts. This chain uses TRBV11-2 with TRBJ2-1; D gene unclear. Looked up from germline, CDR1 is SGHAT and CDR2 is FQNNGV. The CDR3 spans 16 residues. Trimming removed 1 base at V and 0 bases at J, with 10 bases between. The CDR3 DNA reads as TGTGCCAGCAGCTTAGTCCGGAACAGCTCCTACAATGAGCAGTTCTTC. Translation gives CASSLVRNSSYNEQFF.

This clone appeared once. The J gene is TRBJ2-1, the V gene TRBV18; 7 nucleotides align to TRBD2. V was pared by 0 bases and J by 4 bases, with 12 bases of the junction left unmatched. There are 18 residues in the CDR3. Germline CDR1 reads KGHSH; CDR2 reads LQKENI. This CDR3 reads CASSPPRLAKLRYNEQFF. For the CDR3, the DNA is TGTGCCAGCTCACCACCACGACTAGCAAAGCTCCGTTACAATGAGCAGTTCTTC.

This clone was seen a few times. The rearrangement links TRBV6-2 or TRBV6-3 to TRBJ2-7; D might be TRBD2 (5 bases). The CDR3 consists of 12 residues. Germline loops: CDR1 MNHEY, CDR2 SVGEGT. Trimming shortened V by 2 bases and J by 3 bases, and 5 bases separated the two germline ends. In nucleotides, the CDR3 is TGTGCCAGCAGTTACGAGGGCTACGAGCAGTACTTC. Translated, it gives CASSYEGYEQYF.

The chain joins TRBV7-9 to TRBJ2-5; TRBD1 might be the D (5 bases). The CDR3 has 15 residues. The V gene lost 1 base and the J gene lost 4 bases, with 13 bases spanning the gap. The germline gives CDR1 SEHNR, CDR2 FQNEAQ (reference sequence). The CDR3 loop is CASSLDQGLGETQYF. CDR3 sequence (DNA): TGTGCCAGCAGCTTAGACCAGGGATTGGGAGAGACCCAGTACTTC.

This clone occurred once. The chain is built from TRBV5-1 and TRBJ1-5; possible D gene TRBD1, 6 bases. The V gene lost 4 bases and the J gene lost 5 bases, with 10 bases spanning the gap. The CDR3 is 13 residues long. Germline values: CDR1 SGHRS, CDR2 YFSETQ. CDR3 residues: CASSRGADQPQHF. The CDR3 region has the DNA TGCGCCAGCAGCCGGGGGGCAGATCAGCCCCAGCATTTT.

The count of this clone is one. Here the CDR3 reads CASRSGLMSNQPQHF. DNA for the CDR3: TGTGCCAGCAGATCGGGACTGATGAGCAATCAGCCCCAGCATTTT. This chain uses TRBV2 with TRBJ1-5; maybe TRBD1 (5 bases). CDR1 and CDR2 (germline): SNHLY, FYNNEI. This CDR3 region has 15 residues. With 6 bases removed from V and 1 base from J, the gap between germline ends came to 13 bases.

This clone has a handful of counts. This rearrangement joins TRBV18 to TRBJ1-1; D unclear. V was trimmed by 2 bases and J by 2 bases, leaving 15 bases between them. The CDR3 has 16 residues. Germline V gene data show CDR1 as KGHSH and CDR2 as LQKENI. CDR3 in amino acids: CASSPILVAGNTEAFF. Here the CDR3 DNA reads TGTGCCAGCTCACCAATTCTGGTCGCGGGAAACACTGAAGCTTTCTTT.

The V call is TRBV5-4, the J call TRBJ1-2, with TRBD1 matching over 12 bases. Looked up from germline, CDR1 is SGHNT and CDR2 is YYREEE (reference sequence). After removal of 5 bases from V and 5 bases from J, the junction contained 13 bases not matched to a gene. The CDR3 is 17 residues long. Written as DNA, the CDR3 is TGTGCCAGCAGTTCCGGGACAGGGGGCGCAGGGTGGTATGGCTACACCTTC. Translation: CASSSGTGGAGWYGYTF.